What follows are 27 T cell receptor beta chains derived from one specimen sequenced in a study of T-cell memory formation after mild COVID-19. MiXCR, run by TCRdb on the 5' RACE reads, gives a single entry per CDR3 protein. The table has about 140,000 distinct CDR3 sequences, 13% to 15% seen once. Input material: PBMCs or a T cell subset sorted from them (not recorded which). These receptors originate from an adult woman who had mild COVID-19 (a few samples of this study predate the infection). Cell type and time point are not known.

This clonotype has more than one count but fewer than ten. This chain joins TRBV25-1 and TRBJ2-7; 8 positions match TRBD1. Germline V gene data show CDR1 as MGHDK and CDR2 as SYGVNS. Germline trimming cut 1 base from V and 4 bases from J; bases unmatched to any gene: 9. This CDR3 contains 16 residues. In DNA, the CDR3 is TGTGCCAGCAGTGAATTGCTAGGACAGGGTGGATACGAGCAGTACTTC. Translating it yields CASSELLGQGGYEQYF.

The chain couples TRBV4-3 to TRBJ1-1; D uncertain. The CDR3 sequence is 15 residues long. Trimming removed 1 base from V and 0 bases from J, with 9 bases in between. The germline CDR1 and CDR2 sequences are LGHNA and YSLEER. This chain's CDR3 is CASSQGYLMNTEAFF. The CDR3 bases are TGCGCCAGCAGCCAAGGGTACCTCATGAACACTGAAGCTTTCTTT.

The sample holds a few counts of this clonotype. This sequence joins TRBV20-1 and TRBJ2-1, with D unclear. Germline values: CDR1 DFQATT, CDR2 SNEGSKA (reference sequence). This CDR3 spans 16 amino acids. Deletions cut 0 bases from V and 0 bases from J, with 12 bases between. DNA of the CDR3: TGCAGTGCTAGAGACCCCGGGCTCAGCTCCTACAATGAGCAGTTCTTC. This encodes CSARDPGLSSYNEQFF.

The chain uses TRBV5-1 and TRBJ1-1; D is unclear. The CDR3 extends over 15 amino acids. Germline V gene lookup returns CDR1 SGHRS and CDR2 YFSETQ. The V and J ends lost 1 base and 6 bases respectively, with 16 bases between them. CDR3 sequence reads: CASSLNGEADPEAFF. CDR3 nucleotide sequence: TGCGCCAGCAGCTTGAACGGGGAAGCCGACCCTGAAGCTTTCTTT.

The V call is TRBV14, the J call TRBJ2-1; D call uncertain. Trimming took off 2 bases at V and 1 base at J, with 21 bases between the two ends. The CDR3 consists of 19 residues. The germline V gene has CDR1 SGHDN and CDR2 FVKESK. In DNA form, the CDR3 reads TGTGCCAGCAGCCAAAGGGTCGATGACGAGTTAAGATCCTACAATGAGCAGTTCTTC. It translates to CASSQRVDDELRSYNEQFF.

The table lists this clonotype with many counts. The chain has TRBV5-1 and TRBJ2-7; D possibly uses TRBD1 or TRBD2 (5 bases each). The germline V gene has CDR1 SGHRS and CDR2 YFSETQ. V gave up 0 bases and J gave up 5 bases, with 15 bases separating them. CDR3 length: 15 amino acids. The CDR3 region has the DNA TGCGCCAGCAGCTTGGCAAATGCAGGGACCAACGAGCAGTACTTC. Translated, it gives CASSLANAGTNEQYF.

V and J are TRBV5-6 and TRBJ2-1; either TRBD1 or TRBD2 may supply D (5 bases each). The CDR3 covers 13 residues. The germline CDR1 and CDR2 sequences are SGHDT and YYEEEE. Trimming took 6 bases from V and 5 from J, leaving 12 bases between them. The CDR3 DNA sequence: TGTGCCAGCACCCCCGTGGGGGACAATGAGCAGTTCTTC. Protein sequence: CASTPVGDNEQFF.

This clonotype showed up just a few times. The rearrangement uses TRBV6-5 and TRBJ1-1; a possible D gene is TRBD1 (6 bases). The germline V gene has CDR1 MNHEY and CDR2 SVGAGI. Trimming cost V 2 bases and J 1 base, with 23 bases left between them. The CDR3 runs 19 residues. CDR3 sequence: CASSYQVPGQLPGNTEAFF. CDR3 sequence (DNA): TGTGCCAGCAGTTACCAAGTGCCGGGACAACTACCAGGGAACACTGAAGCTTTCTTT.

J is TRBJ2-1 and V is TRBV6-5; TRBD2 matches 15 bases. Germline V CDR1 and CDR2: MNHEY, SVGAGI. The CDR3 sequence is 16 residues long. After removal of 4 bases from V and 10 bases from J, the junction contained 8 bases not matched to a gene. The CDR3 region has the DNA TGTGCCAGCAGTTTAGGACTAGCGGGAGGGACTGAAGAGCAGTTCTTC. Its translation: CASSLGLAGGTEEQFF.

In its sample, this clonotype was seen many times. The V gene is TRBV29-1, the J gene TRBJ1-1, with D hard to call. The CDR3 length is 11 residues. Germline lookup yields CDR1 SQVTM and CDR2 ANQGSEA. Trimming stripped 5 bases from V and 0 bases from J, with 4 bases between. The chain's CDR3 is CSVLMNTEAFF. Written as DNA, the CDR3 is TGCAGCGTTCTCATGAACACTGAAGCTTTCTTT.

J is TRBJ2-1 and V is TRBV29-1, with D tentatively TRBD1 (5 bases). The CDR3 runs 12 residues. Germline V CDR1 and CDR2: SQVTM, ANQGSEA. V was shortened by 7 bases and J by 9 bases, with 16 bases between the two germline ends. DNA of the CDR3: TGCAGCGGTGTCCTAGGGGCTGGTGAGCAGTTCTTC. Its protein is CSGVLGAGEQFF.

This clonotype appeared a few times. The chain links TRBV12-3 or TRBV12-4 to TRBJ1-1, with no clear D. Trimming took off 1 base at V and 6 bases at J, with 9 bases between the two ends. CDR3 length equals 13 residues. The CDR3 here is CASSLGYGSEAFF. The CDR3 DNA is TGTGCCAGCAGTTTAGGGTATGGGTCTGAAGCTTTCTTT.

The rearrangement uses TRBV5-6 and TRBJ1-1, with a weak D call TRBD1 (5 bases). V was shortened by 4 bases and J by 4 bases, with 17 bases between the two germline ends. Germline CDR1 SGHDT, CDR2 YYEEEE. The CDR3 spans 15 residues. CDR3 nucleotides: TGTGCCAGCAGCCCCTGGGGGGTCAGAGGCACTGAAGCTTTCTTT. This translates into CASSPWGVRGTEAFF.

J is TRBJ2-1 and V is TRBV12-3 or TRBV12-4; TRBD1 agrees at 7 bases. The CDR3 has 15 amino acids. Trimming cost V 4 bases and J 8 bases; bases outside gene matches: 11. As DNA, the CDR3 is TGTGCCAGCAGTTCACTCGACAGGGTGGTTGATGAGCAGTTCTTC. It translates to CASSSLDRVVDEQFF.

This clonotype was seen many times. This rearrangement joins TRBV20-1 to TRBJ2-7, with D possibly matching TRBD1 (6 bases). V lost 0 bases to trimming and J lost 0 bases, with 12 bases between them. The CDR3 is 15 amino acids. The germline V gene has CDR1 DFQATT and CDR2 SNEGSKA (reference sequence). The DNA of the CDR3 is TGCAGTGCTAGAGATTTGAGGGGGAACTCCTACGAGCAGTACTTC. Its protein product is CSARDLRGNSYEQYF.

This clonotype was detected only a few times. The chain employs TRBV19 and TRBJ2-1; the D gene could be TRBD1 or TRBD2 (5 bases each). The V gene's germline CDR1 is LNHDA and CDR2 SQIVND (reference sequence). Between the trimmed V and J ends, which lost 1 base and 1 base, there was a span of 11 bases. The CDR3 consists of 16 residues. CDR3 coding DNA: TGTGCCAGTAGTATAGTCTCAGGGAGATCCTACAATGAGCAGTTCTTC. Its translation is CASSIVSGRSYNEQFF.

This clonotype was counted between two and nine times. The rearrangement links TRBV7-9 to TRBJ2-5, with 9 bases matching TRBD1. The CDR3 loop spans 16 amino acids. Germline CDR1 and CDR2: SEHNR and FQNEAQ (reference sequence). V gave up 6 bases and J gave up 5 bases; unmatched junction bases: 13. CDR3: CASRHPGQGGRETQYF. For the CDR3, the DNA is TGTGCCAGCAGGCATCCGGGACAGGGAGGCAGGGAGACCCAGTACTTC. The variable domain in full, completed from reference TRBV7-9 and TRBJ2-5, reads DTGVSQNPRHKITKRGQNVTFRCDPISEHNRLYWYRQTLGQGPEFLTYFQNEAQLEKSRLLSDRFSAERPKGSFSTLEIQRTEQGDSAMYLCASRHPGQGGRETQYFGPGTRLLVL.

The chain carries TRBV2 and TRBJ2-7, with D possibly being TRBD2 (5 bases). V gave up 6 bases and J gave up 2 bases, with 17 bases separating them. Germline V gives CDR1 SNHLY, CDR2 FYNNEI. The CDR3 is 15 residues long. The DNA of the CDR3 is TGTGCCAGCAGGACCCCTACCTGGGAGACCTACGAGCAGTACTTC. It yields the protein CASRTPTWETYEQYF.

This chain links TRBV5-4 with TRBJ2-7, with 11 bases that match TRBD1. The germline V gene has CDR1 SGHNT and CDR2 YYREEE (reference sequence). V gave up 7 bases and J gave up 5 bases; unmatched junction bases: 5. CDR3 size: 13 residues. Here the CDR3 DNA reads TGTGCCAGCCACTGGACAGGGGGCGACGAGCAGTACTTC. Protein sequence: CASHWTGGDEQYF.

This clonotype has a count of ten or more. The chain is built from TRBV10-3 and TRBJ2-7; perhaps TRBD2 as D (5 bases). This CDR3 contains 14 residues. Germline assignment: CDR1 ENHRY and CDR2 SYGVKD. Trimming shortened V by 9 bases and J by 2 bases, and 17 bases separated the two germline ends. For the CDR3, the DNA is TGTGCCATAAGACTGGAGGTGGCTCCCTACGAGCAGTACTTC. Encoded protein: CAIRLEVAPYEQYF.

The J gene is TRBJ2-7, the V gene TRBV20-1; 7 nucleotides agree with TRBD1. This CDR3 is 12 amino acids long. Germline-derived CDR1 and CDR2 are DFQATT and SNEGSKA (reference sequence). With 5 bases clipped from V and 5 bases from J, the junction kept 6 bases outside the gene matches. CDR3 sequence (DNA): TGCAGTGCTGGGGACAGTATACACGAGCAGTACTTC. Amino acid sequence: CSAGDSIHEQYF.

The chain combines TRBV5-1 with TRBJ2-7; maybe TRBD2 (6 bases). CDR1 is SGHRS, CDR2 YFSETQ, per germline. There are 12 residues in the CDR3. The V gene lost 5 bases and the J gene lost 3 bases, with 9 bases spanning the gap. As DNA, the CDR3 is TGCGCCAGCAGGTCGGGGGACTACGAGCAGTACTTC. Translating gives CASRSGDYEQYF.

The chain combines TRBV6-2 or TRBV6-3 with TRBJ2-7; D is ambiguous. Germline V gene data show CDR1 as MNHEY and CDR2 as SVGEGT. V was cut by 2 bases and J by 6 bases, with 5 bases left in between. CDR3 length equals 11 residues. The CDR3 DNA reads as TGTGCCAGCAGTTACCGACGCGAGCAGTACTTC. Translating it yields CASSYRREQYF.

V and J are TRBV7-8 and TRBJ1-6, with a weak D call TRBD1 (5 bases). Germline CDR1 is SGHVS and CDR2 is FQNEAQ. This CDR3 is built from 18 residues. Trimming took off 5 bases at V and 2 bases at J, with 19 bases between the two ends. CDR3 amino acids: CASSTTTRDSTYNSPLHF. DNA for the CDR3: TGTGCCAGCAGCACAACTACCCGGGACTCCACCTATAATTCACCCCTCCACTTT.

This clonotype has only a few counts. The chain joins TRBV7-8 to TRBJ2-1; D perhaps matches TRBD2 (5 bases). Trimming shortened V by 5 bases and J by 3 bases, and 14 bases separated the two germline ends. CDR3 length: 15 amino acids. Germline values: CDR1 SGHVS, CDR2 FQNEAQ. DNA for the CDR3: TGTGCCAGCAGCCCGGAAAGCGGTAACTACAATGAGCAGTTCTTC. This encodes CASSPESGNYNEQFF.

This clonotype was observed a handful of times. The V call is TRBV2, the J call TRBJ1-1, with 8 bases fitting TRBD1. CDR3 size: 15 residues. V lost 6 bases and J lost 1; bases outside the gene matches: 7. Germline CDR1 and CDR2: SNHLY and FYNNEI. The CDR3 DNA follows: TGTGCCAGCAGCCAGAGGACAGGGCCGAACACTGAAGCTTTCTTT. This codes for CASSQRTGPNTEAFF. The full variable domain, its missing parts supplied by reference TRBV2 and TRBJ1-1, is EPEVTQTPSHQVTQMGQEVILRCVPISNHLYFYWYRQILGQKVEFLVSFYNNEISEKSEIFDDQFSVERPDGSNFTLKIRSTKLEDSAMYFCASSQRTGPNTEAFFGQGTRLTVV.

This chain connects TRBV7-6 to TRBJ1-1; D is unclear. The CDR3 extends over 11 amino acids. Germline V gene lookup returns CDR1 SGHVS and CDR2 FNYEAQ. Trimming removed 4 bases at V and 7 bases at J, with 7 bases between. Here the CDR3 DNA reads TGTGCCAGCAGCTCGGGCCGTGAAGCTTTCTTT. Translated, it gives CASSSGREAFF.